Presented here are 11 T cell receptor beta chains from one specimen sequenced in a study of beta chain features in type 1 diabetes. Study-wide findings and caveats: Shortening that was moderate but significant affected the TCRB CDR3s of Type 1 diabetes patients in all four CD4+ subsets.

These receptors lack a known antigen. As every portion of the isolated RNA was reverse transcribed, the sequencing read expressed TCRB transcripts. TCRdb's copy holds only in-frame clones and misses some; the assay was immunoSEQ multiplex PCR. The sample yields about 48,000 clones, roughly two fifths seen once. The sequencing input was Tregs from blood. Receptors were obtained from a man aged 25-45 years with type 1 diabetes.

The chain carries TRBV4-3 and TRBJ2-2; 9 bases map to TRBD2. V dropped 4 bases and J dropped 4; count of bases not matched to a gene: 10. The CDR3 has 17 residues. The germline gives CDR1 LGHNA, CDR2 YSLEER. This CDR3 reads CASSLSGTSSFTGELFF. The CDR3, as DNA: TGCGCCAGCAGCCTTTCCGGGACTAGCTCATTCACCGGGGAGCTGTTTTTT.

The gene calls are TRBV12-5 and TRBJ2-7, with TRBD2 identical over 14 bases. Looked up from germline, CDR1 is LGHNT and CDR2 is FRNRAP. Trimming removed 5 bases from V and 0 bases from J; junction bases left unmatched: 15. This CDR3 contains 20 residues. This chain's CDR3 is CASGTTRPGLAGVSSYEQYF. In DNA form, the CDR3 reads TGTGCTAGTGGTACTACAAGGCCGGGACTAGCGGGAGTAAGCTCCTACGAGCAGTACTTC.

The rearrangement links TRBV7-9 to TRBJ1-1; D is unclear. Trimming stripped 2 bases from V and 7 bases from J, with 5 bases between. The CDR3 totals 11 residues. Germline CDR1 reads SEHNR; CDR2 reads FQNEAQ (reference sequence). The CDR3 DNA reads TGTGCCAGCAGCTTACCAGGTGAAGCTTTCTTT. Encoded protein: CASSLPGEAFF.

The chain links TRBV28 to TRBJ2-1; 9 bases match TRBD1. CDR1 MDHEN and CDR2 SYDVKM come from the germline V gene. The V segment lost 4 bases and the J segment 7 bases; nucleotides outside the gene matches: 8. The CDR3 is 15 amino acids. CDR3 region: CASSSSGTGRNEQFF. In DNA form, the CDR3 reads TGTGCCAGCAGTTCATCCGGGACAGGGAGGAATGAGCAGTTCTTC.

This clone was seen a few times. The V and J genes are TRBV7-2 and TRBJ2-3; 10 positions match TRBD2. V lost 5 bases and J lost 4; bases outside the gene matches: 9. There are 16 residues in the CDR3. Germline CDR1 reads SGHTA; CDR2 reads FQGNSA. The CDR3 protein is CASSRSGTSASDTQYF. CDR3 sequence (DNA): TGTGCCAGCAGCCGGAGCGGGACTAGCGCCTCAGATACGCAGTATTTT. Combining the CDR3 with reference TRBV7-2 and TRBJ2-3 gives the whole variable domain GAGVSQSPSNKVTEKGKDVELRCDPISGHTALYWYRQSLGQGLEFLIYFQGNSAPDKSGLPSDRFSAERTGGSVSTLTIQRTQQEDSAVYLCASSRSGTSASDTQYFGPGTRLTVL.

The chain uses TRBV4-1 and TRBJ1-5, with unresolved D. The CDR3 runs to 16 residues. Germline CDR1 is MGHRA and CDR2 is YSYEKL. The V end was cut by 0 bases, the J end by 7 bases, with 16 bases between. The CDR3 spells CASSQDGQVPGQPQHF. The DNA for the CDR3 is TGCGCCAGCAGCCAAGACGGGCAGGTTCCGGGGCAGCCCCAGCATTTT.

This clone was counted between two and nine times. The genes are TRBV7-2 and TRBJ2-1; D is possibly TRBD2 (5 bases). Trimming took off 5 bases at V and 7 bases at J, with 18 bases between the two ends. The CDR3 loop spans 15 amino acids. The germline gives CDR1 SGHTA, CDR2 FQGNSA. CDR3 amino acids: CASSPWSGRPNEQFF. CDR3 DNA: TGTGCCAGCAGCCCCTGGAGCGGTAGGCCTAATGAGCAGTTCTTC.

This chain connects TRBV7-2 to TRBJ2-7; no firm D call. The CDR3 is made up of 17 amino acids. The germline V gene encodes CDR1 SGHTA and CDR2 FQGNSA. The V gene lost 0 bases and the J gene lost 0 bases, with 15 bases spanning the gap. CDR3 region: CASSLAVSQASSYEQYF. CDR3 sequence (DNA): TGTGCCAGCAGCTTAGCGGTTTCTCAGGCGAGCTCCTACGAGCAGTACTTC.

On this clone itself: This sample includes further DNA sequences coding for the same CDR3. The V call is TRBV4-3, the J call TRBJ2-5; 7 bases line up with TRBD1. The junction had 5 bases not matched to a gene; V was cut back by 3 bases and J by 1 base. Germline CDR1 reads LGHNA; CDR2 reads YSLEER. The CDR3 length is 15 residues. The CDR3 protein is CASSQHRDSQETQYF. CDR3 coding DNA: TGCGCCAGCAGCCAGCACCGGGACAGCCAAGAGACCCAGTACTTC.

Only a few counts were recorded for this clone. CDR3 amino acids: CASSPVAGVKETQYF. DNA for the CDR3: TGTGCCAGCAGCCCGGTAGCGGGAGTGAAGGAGACCCAGTACTTC. This sequence joins TRBV5-4 and TRBJ2-5, with 9 bases that match TRBD2. Germline V CDR1 and CDR2: SGHNT, YYREEE (reference sequence). The CDR3 runs to 15 residues. V trimming: 4 bases; J trimming: 5 bases; junction bases outside the gene matches: 9.

This clone occurred a few times. This chain links TRBV4-3 with TRBJ1-5; D not certain. V lost 0 bases and J 0 bases, leaving 9 bases between the germline ends. Germline V CDR1 and CDR2: LGHNA, YSLEER. The CDR3 totals 16 residues. The CDR3 reads CASSQDLRYSNQPQHF. The DNA of the CDR3 is TGCGCCAGCAGCCAAGATTTGAGGTATAGCAATCAGCCCCAGCATTTT.